Listed below are T cell receptor beta chains from one sample, sequenced in a study of blood T cell repertoires in COVID-19. The data were produced by immunoSEQ multiplex PCR, yet TCRdb's version contains in-frame clones alone and is incomplete. This sample has fewer than 250,000 clones, with about four fifths found just once. Material for sequencing was PBMCs or T cells enriched from blood (not recorded which). The receptors here all came from a middle-aged woman who had been exposed to COVID-19. Each CDR3 is given with its conserved first and last residue. D genes are given only for firm matches. Clone size, where shown, is once, few, many, or a class for clones that have expanded.

D: TRBD1
J: TRBJ1-2
V: TRBV10-3
size: NA
CDR3: CAISDLPGQGGLHYGYTF
DNA: TGTGCCATCAGTGACTTACCGGGACAGGGAGGTCTGCACTATGGCTACACCTTC

D: NA
J: TRBJ1-6
V: TRBV3-1/TRBV3-2
size: NA
CDR3: CASSPRRGESPLHF
DNA: TGTGCCAGCAGCCCCCGAAGGGGTGAGTCACCCCTCCACTTT

D: NA
J: TRBJ1-2
V: TRBV5-4
size: NA
CDR3: CASSSRPGRPNYGYTF
DNA: TGTGCCAGCAGCTCCCGTCCTGGGCGACCCAACTATGGCTACACCTTC

D: NA
J: TRBJ1-5
V: TRBV7-2
size: NA
CDR3: CASSLVRGSNQPQHF
DNA: TGTGCCAGCAGCTTAGTCCGAGGAAGTAATCAGCCCCAGCATTTT

D: NA
J: TRBJ2-6
V: TRBV27
size: NA
CDR3: CASSFTGNTGANVLTF
DNA: TGTGCCAGCAGTTTCACAGGGAACACTGGGGCCAACGTCCTGACTTTC

D: NA
J: TRBJ2-1
V: TRBV28
size: NA
CDR3: CASRGDIYNEQFF
DNA: TGTGCCAGCAGAGGGGACATTTACAATGAGCAGTTCTTC

D: TRBD1
J: TRBJ2-7
V: TRBV12-3/TRBV12-4
size: NA
CDR3: CASSTGTVREQYF
DNA: TGTGCCAGCAGTACCGGGACAGTGCGCGAGCAGTACTTC

D: TRBD2
J: TRBJ2-3
V: TRBV19
size: NA
CDR3: CASSIQRGGTDTQYF
DNA: TGTGCCAGTAGTATACAGCGGGGGGGCACAGATACGCAGTATTTT

D: NA
J: TRBJ1-1
V: TRBV4-3
size: NA
CDR3: CASSQGAAGTEAFF
DNA: TGCGCCAGCAGCCAAGGAGCTGCAGGCACTGAAGCTTTCTTT

D: NA
J: TRBJ1-5
V: TRBV6-1
size: NA
CDR3: CASSLEDQPQHF
DNA: TGTGCCAGCAGTCTGGAGGATCAGCCCCAGCATTTT

D: TRBD2
J: TRBJ2-1
V: TRBV7-2
size: once
CDR3: CASSLQAGGGNEQFF
DNA: TGTGCCAGCAGCTTACAAGCGGGGGGGGGCAATGAGCAGTTCTTC

D: NA
J: TRBJ1-2
V: TRBV30
size: NA
CDR3: CAWNRQVGYGYTF
DNA: TGTGCCTGGAACCGACAGGTCGGCTATGGCTACACCTTC

D: TRBD2
J: TRBJ2-3
V: TRBV19
size: NA
CDR3: CASSIGSGGGATDTQYF
DNA: TGTGCCAGTAGTATAGGTTCTGGCGGGGGGGCCACAGATACGCAGTATTTT

D: NA
J: TRBJ2-1
V: TRBV21-1
size: NA
CDR3: CASSKGPTSGVGNEQFF
DNA: TGTGCCAGCAGCAAAGGGCCGACTAGCGGGGTAGGGAATGAGCAGTTCTTC

D: NA
J: TRBJ2-3
V: TRBV10-3
size: NA
CDR3: CAIMRAGNTDTQYF
DNA: TGTGCCATCATGAGGGCGGGGAACACAGATACGCAGTATTTT

D: TRBD1
J: TRBJ1-5
V: TRBV3-1/TRBV3-2
size: once
CDR3: CASRYRTGRDLSNQPQHF
DNA: TGTGCCAGCAGGTATCGGACAGGGAGAGACTTGAGCAATCAGCCCCAGCATTTT

D: NA
J: TRBJ2-7
V: TRBV3-1/TRBV3-2
size: NA
CDR3: CASSQAESARSSYEQYF
DNA: TGTGCCAGCAGCCAGGCTGAAAGCGCCCGAAGCTCCTACGAGCAGTACTTC

D: TRBD1
J: TRBJ1-4
V: TRBV4-1
size: NA
CDR3: CASSQQDRGQEKLFF
DNA: TGCGCCAGCAGCCAACAGGACAGGGGGCAGGAAAAACTGTTTTTT

D: TRBD2
J: TRBJ2-3
V: TRBV19
size: NA
CDR3: CASSISREPTDTQYF
DNA: TGTGCCAGTAGTATTTCGCGGGAGCCCACAGATACGCAGTATTTT

D: NA
J: TRBJ2-1
V: TRBV7-2
size: NA
CDR3: CASSPSGGSRNEQFF
DNA: TGTGCCAGCAGCCCGAGTGGGGGCTCAAGGAATGAGCAGTTCTTC

D: TRBD2
J: TRBJ2-5
V: TRBV5-8
size: NA
CDR3: CASSLAGGQETQYF
DNA: TGTGCCAGCAGCTTGGCGGGGGGCCAAGAGACCCAGTACTTC

D: NA
J: TRBJ1-1
V: TRBV30
size: NA
CDR3: CAWSPGHKNTEAFF
DNA: TGTGCCTGGAGCCCGGGACATAAGAACACTGAAGCTTTCTTT

D: TRBD1
J: TRBJ1-2
V: TRBV4-2
size: NA
CDR3: CASSQVGTGTYGYTF
DNA: TGTGCCAGCAGCCAAGTAGGGACAGGCACCTATGGCTACACCTTC

D: NA
J: TRBJ2-6
V: TRBV25-1
size: NA
CDR3: CASSEGSFSGANVLTF
DNA: TGTGCCAGCAGTGAAGGCAGTTTCTCTGGGGCCAACGTCCTGACTTTC

D: NA
J: TRBJ1-5
V: TRBV19
size: NA
CDR3: CASSIDLSYQPQHF
DNA: TGTGCCAGTAGTATAGATCTGAGCTATCAGCCCCAGCATTTT

D: NA
J: TRBJ1-2
V: TRBV14
size: NA
CDR3: CASSQDLWGVNYGYTF
DNA: TGTGCCAGCAGCCAAGATTTATGGGGGGTTAACTATGGCTACACCTTC

D: NA
J: TRBJ1-5
V: TRBV27
size: NA
CDR3: CASSLEGFQPQHF
DNA: TGTGCCAGCAGTTTGGAGGGTTTTCAGCCCCAGCATTTT

D: TRBD1
J: TRBJ2-1
V: TRBV9
size: NA
CDR3: CASSATDRGFFNEQFF
DNA: TGTGCCAGCAGCGCCACCGACAGGGGATTCTTCAATGAGCAGTTCTTC

D: TRBD1
J: TRBJ2-6
V: TRBV10-2
size: NA
CDR3: CASSVLMWTGIDSGANVLTF
DNA: TGCGCCAGCAGTGTCTTAATGTGGACAGGGATAGACTCTGGGGCCAACGTCCTGACTTTC

D: NA
J: TRBJ1-2
V: TRBV6-5
size: NA
CDR3: CASSLQEAYGYTF
DNA: TGTGCCAGCAGTTTACAAGAGGCATATGGCTACACCTTC

D: NA
J: TRBJ1-1
V: TRBV19
size: NA
CDR3: CASSFQGSSEAFF
DNA: TGTGCCAGTAGTTTCCAGGGATCCAGTGAAGCTTTCTTT

D: NA
J: TRBJ2-7
V: TRBV30
size: NA
CDR3: CAWGGQNTYEQYF
DNA: TGTGCCTGGGGGGGACAAAATACCTACGAGCAGTACTTC

D: NA
J: TRBJ2-1
V: TRBV14
size: NA
CDR3: CASSQVGRGSYNEQFF
DNA: TGTGCCAGCAGCCAGGTCGGTAGGGGCTCCTACAATGAGCAGTTCTTC

D: TRBD1
J: TRBJ1-1
V: TRBV5-6
size: NA
CDR3: CASSSKRTGGAYTEAFF
DNA: TGTGCCAGCAGCTCCAAACGGACAGGGGGCGCTTACACTGAAGCTTTCTTT

D: NA
J: TRBJ1-1
V: TRBV29-1
size: NA
CDR3: CSVAGYTEAFF
DNA: TGCAGCGTTGCGGGGTACACTGAAGCTTTCTTT

D: NA
J: TRBJ1-1
V: TRBV18
size: NA
CDR3: CASSPWGGENTEAFF
DNA: TGTGCCAGCTCACCCTGGGGCGGGGAGAACACTGAAGCTTTCTTT

D: NA
J: TRBJ2-1
V: TRBV12-3/TRBV12-4
size: NA
CDR3: CASSTAGFNEQFF
DNA: TGTGCCAGCAGTACGGCGGGATTCAATGAGCAGTTCTTC

D: NA
J: TRBJ2-7
V: TRBV12-3/TRBV12-4
size: few
CDR3: CASSLRRSYEQYF
DNA: TGTGCCAGCAGTTTAAGGCGGAGCTACGAGCAGTACTTC

D: NA
J: TRBJ1-2
V: TRBV7-9
size: few
CDR3: CASSFDRSGYTF
DNA: TGTGCCAGCAGCTTCGACAGGTCTGGCTACACCTTC

D: NA
J: TRBJ2-1
V: TRBV12-5
size: NA
CDR3: CASGLVSSYNEQFF
DNA: TGTGCTAGTGGTTTGGTTAGCTCCTACAATGAGCAGTTCTTC

D: TRBD2
J: TRBJ2-5
V: TRBV19
size: NA
CDR3: CASSPWWGTSDQETQYF
DNA: TGTGCCAGTAGTCCCTGGTGGGGGACTAGCGACCAAGAGACCCAGTACTTC

D: TRBD1
J: TRBJ1-1
V: TRBV5-1
size: NA
CDR3: CASSLRGTVENTEAFF
DNA: TGCGCCAGCAGCTTGCGAGGGACAGTAGAAAACACTGAAGCTTTCTTT

D: TRBD1
J: TRBJ1-6
V: TRBV27
size: NA
CDR3: CATMGQNNSPLHF
DNA: TGTGCCACAATGGGACAGAATAATTCACCCCTCCACTTT

D: NA
J: TRBJ1-3
V: TRBV18
size: NA
CDR3: CASAGGAGTSGNTIYF
DNA: TGTGCCAGCGCTGGGGGGGCAGGCACTTCTGGAAACACCATATATTTT

D: NA
J: TRBJ2-3
V: TRBV5-1
size: NA
CDR3: CASSLAGGTDTQYF
DNA: TGCGCCAGCAGCTTGGCGGGGGGCACAGATACGCAGTATTTT

D: NA
J: TRBJ2-3
V: TRBV6-5
size: NA
CDR3: CASSYYGVSTDTQYF
DNA: TGTGCCAGCAGTTACTACGGGGTTAGCACAGATACGCAGTATTTT

D: NA
J: TRBJ2-7
V: TRBV9
size: NA
CDR3: CASSEGPGLGTYEQYF
DNA: TGTGCCAGCAGCGAGGGGCCGGGACTGGGGACCTACGAGCAGTACTTC

D: TRBD1
J: TRBJ2-3
V: TRBV5-1
size: NA
CDR3: CASSLVRDRFTDTQYF
DNA: TGCGCCAGCAGCTTGGTACGGGACAGATTCACAGATACGCAGTATTTT

D: TRBD1
J: TRBJ1-1
V: TRBV5-6
size: NA
CDR3: CASSGAGTGNTEAFF
DNA: TGTGCCAGCAGCGGGGCCGGGACAGGGAACACTGAAGCTTTCTTT

D: NA
J: TRBJ2-2
V: TRBV2
size: NA
CDR3: CASMRAGELFF
DNA: TGTGCCAGCATGAGGGCCGGGGAGCTGTTTTTT

D: TRBD2
J: TRBJ2-6
V: TRBV27
size: once
CDR3: CASSVLAGGPGANVLTF
DNA: TGTGCCAGCAGCGTCCTAGCGGGGGGCCCTGGGGCCAACGTCCTGACTTTC

D: NA
J: TRBJ1-5
V: TRBV7-6
size: NA
CDR3: CASSPRSAGGPQHF
DNA: TGTGCCAGCAGCCCCCGCAGTGCCGGGGGTCCCCAGCATTTT